Listed below are T cell receptor beta chains from one sample, sequenced in a study of chemoradiotherapy in HPV16-positive cancers. Profiling relied on immunoSEQ multiplex PCR, and the TCRdb table lists in-frame clones only, not all of them. The table has about 12,000 clones, more than 65% seen once. Sampling was conducted from a patient who underwent chemoradiotherapy. The receptors derive from a human donor with HPV-associated anogenital cancer. CDR3s include the opening cysteine and the closing phenylalanine or tryptophan. The D gene is left open where the match is weak. Clone size, where shown, is once, few, many, or a class for clones that have expanded.

DNA | CDR3 | J | D | size | V
TGTGCCAGCAAGGAAGACAGGGCTGGAGAGACCCAGTACTTC | CASKEDRAGETQYF | TRBJ2-5 | TRBD1 | . | TRBV2
TGTGCCAGCAGCCAAGATTTCGGGAGAGAGGAAAAACTGTTTTTT | CASSQDFGREEKLFF | TRBJ1-4 | . | once | TRBV4-2
TGTGCCAGCAGCCCAAACGAGAACAATGAGCAGTTCTTC | CASSPNENNEQFF | TRBJ2-1 | . | . | TRBV7-3
TGTGCCAGCAGTGTCCCTCGGCAGGGGGCTGAAAAACTGTTTTTT | CASSVPRQGAEKLFF | TRBJ1-4 | TRBD1 | . | TRBV28
TGTGCCAGCAGCCGGACAGACCTTCCTGGAAACACCATATATTTT | CASSRTDLPGNTIYF | TRBJ1-3 | . | . | TRBV7-2
TGCGCCAGCAGCTTGGGTCAGGGGCCCTCCTACGAGCAGTACTTC | CASSLGQGPSYEQYF | TRBJ2-7 | . | . | TRBV5-1
TGTGCCAGTAGTATAGACAGCCCGGGGCTCTCTGGAAACACCATATATTTT | CASSIDSPGLSGNTIYF | TRBJ1-3 | . | . | TRBV19
TGTGCCAGTAGTATAGTTCGCGGGACCTATGGCTACACCTTC | CASSIVRGTYGYTF | TRBJ1-2 | . | . | TRBV19
TGTGCTAGCAGCTTAACCGGGGTCCGAAATGAGCAGTTCTTC | CASSLTGVRNEQFF | TRBJ2-1 | . | . | TRBV7-7
TGTGCCAACGCCGGGCCCAAAAACCCCTACGAGCAGTACTTC | CANAGPKNPYEQYF | TRBJ2-7 | . | . | TRBV2
TGTGCCAGCAGCCCAGATGGGCTCTCTGGAAACACCATATATTTT | CASSPDGLSGNTIYF | TRBJ1-3 | . | . | TRBV7-6